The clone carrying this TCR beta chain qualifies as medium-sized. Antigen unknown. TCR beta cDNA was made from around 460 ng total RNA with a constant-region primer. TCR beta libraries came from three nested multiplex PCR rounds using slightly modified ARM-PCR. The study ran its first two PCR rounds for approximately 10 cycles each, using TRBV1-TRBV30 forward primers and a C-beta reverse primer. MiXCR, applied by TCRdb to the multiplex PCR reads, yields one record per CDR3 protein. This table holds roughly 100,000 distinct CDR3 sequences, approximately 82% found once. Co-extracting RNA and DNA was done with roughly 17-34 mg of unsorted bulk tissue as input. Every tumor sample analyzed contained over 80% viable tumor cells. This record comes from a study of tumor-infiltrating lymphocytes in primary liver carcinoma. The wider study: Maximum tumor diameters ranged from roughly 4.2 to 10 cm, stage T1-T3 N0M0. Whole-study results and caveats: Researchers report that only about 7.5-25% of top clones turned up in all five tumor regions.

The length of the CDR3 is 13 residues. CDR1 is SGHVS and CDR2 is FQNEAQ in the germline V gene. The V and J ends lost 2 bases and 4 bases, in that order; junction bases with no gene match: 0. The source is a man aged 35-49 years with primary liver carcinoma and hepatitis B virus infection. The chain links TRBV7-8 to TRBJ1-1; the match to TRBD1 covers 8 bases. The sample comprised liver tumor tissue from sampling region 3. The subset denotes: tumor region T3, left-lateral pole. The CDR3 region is CASSLTGGTEAFF. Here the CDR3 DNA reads TGTGCCAGCAGCTTAACAGGGGGCACTGAAGCTTTCTTT.